This T cell receptor (beta chain) was obtained from a study of fetal regulatory T cell absence and autoimmunity. Findings and limits, study-wide: In IPEX, the enrichment was taken to support antigen-driven autoimmunity before birth. Pancreas and cord blood did not differ much in TRB family usage. Pancreas TCRs were oligoclonally enriched versus cord blood, some clones over 80-fold.

Turning to this clone: Its target is not known.

The assay was run at survey level. The repertoire was sequenced with immunoSEQ multiplex PCR; TCRdb's copy has only in-frame clones and lacks some. The sample has about 95,000 clones, 55% to 75% seen once; the top ten hold 2%. This CDR3 is built from 17 residues. Germline V gene sequence: CDR1 KGHSH, CDR2 LQKENI. Trimming removed 2 bases from V and 0 bases from J, with 14 bases in between. This rearrangement joins TRBV18 to TRBJ1-3, with D maybe TRBD1 (6 bases). Specimen: pancreas tissue. This TCR was sampled from a male donor with IPEX syndrome. CDR3 nucleotides: TGTGCCAGCTCACCAAAGTACAGGGCTAGCTCTGGAAACACCATATATTTT. It translates to CASSPKYRASSGNTIYF.